This entry describes one T cell receptor (beta chain). Antigen: not known. One entry per CDR3 protein, called by TCRdb with MiXCR from the reads. The sample has tens of thousands of distinct CDR3 sequences; approximately 60% are singletons. The sample originates from a study of type 1 regulatory T cells. Germline V lookup: CDR1 KGHDR, CDR2 SFDVKD. V was trimmed by 5 bases and J by 4 bases, leaving 19 bases between them. There are 17 residues in the CDR3. The chain carries TRBV24-1 and TRBJ2-2; weak D call: TRBD1 (5 bases). The TCR originated in a human donor in good health. The specimen sequenced was cultured non-Tr1 T cells, either the whole culture or a sorted T cell fraction (not recorded which). Here the CDR3 DNA reads TGTGCCACCAGTGCCACCCGACAGACTTCGGGCACCGGGGAGCTGTTTTTT. This translates into CATSATRQTSGTGELFF.